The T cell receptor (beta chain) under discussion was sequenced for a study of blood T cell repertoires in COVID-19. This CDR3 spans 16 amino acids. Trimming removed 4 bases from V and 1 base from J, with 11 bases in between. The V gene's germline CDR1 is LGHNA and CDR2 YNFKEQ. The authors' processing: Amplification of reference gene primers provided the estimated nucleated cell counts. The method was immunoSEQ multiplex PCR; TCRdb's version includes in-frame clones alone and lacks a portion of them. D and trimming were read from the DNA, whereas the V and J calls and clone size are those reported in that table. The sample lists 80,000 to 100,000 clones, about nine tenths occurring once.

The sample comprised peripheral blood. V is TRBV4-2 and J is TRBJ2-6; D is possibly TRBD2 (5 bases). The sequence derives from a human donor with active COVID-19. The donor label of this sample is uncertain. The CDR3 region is CASSPRPGSGANVLTF. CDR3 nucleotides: TGTGCCAGCAGCCCCCGTCCGGGGTCTGGGGCCAACGTCCTGACTTTC.